These 13 T cell receptor beta chains originate from one sample sequenced in a study of long-term antiretroviral therapy in people with HIV. immunoSEQ v3.0 was run at survey level. Using immunoSEQ multiplex PCR, the repertoire was profiled, and TCRdb retains in-frame clones only, with some absent. The sample lists about 8,500 clones, over 80% occurring once. Material: unsorted PBMCs, obtained 0.3 years before starting antiretroviral therapy. The source is a man aged 25-45 years with HIV.

This clone occurred once. This chain joins TRBV2 and TRBJ1-2; D is unclear. Trimming took 4 bases from V and 7 from J, leaving 16 bases between them. The germline V gene encodes CDR1 SNHLY and CDR2 FYNNEI. The CDR3 runs 14 residues. CDR3 region: CASSVGKVLSGYTF. In nucleotides, the CDR3 is TGTGCCAGCAGTGTGGGGAAGGTATTGTCTGGCTACACCTTC.

For the CDR3, the DNA is TGTGCCAGCAGCGCCAACCTAGGGGGGGCATCTGTATATGGCTACACCTTC. This translates into CASSANLGGASVYGYTF. J is TRBJ1-2 and V is TRBV9; a possible D gene is TRBD1 (6 bases). From germline, CDR1 is SGDLS and CDR2 YYNGEE. This CDR3 comprises 17 residues. Trimming shortened V by 3 bases and J by 5 bases, and 23 bases separated the two germline ends.

The V call is TRBV4-1, the J call TRBJ1-2, with 9 bases that match TRBD1. CDR1 is MGHRA and CDR2 is YSYEKL in the germline V gene. CDR3 size: 15 residues. J was trimmed by 14 bases and V by 0 bases; bases with no gene match: 13. CDR3 coding DNA: TGCGCCAGCAGCCAAGATGCCTTATCCGGACAGGGGAAGACCTTC. This codes for CASSQDALSGQGKTF.

CDR3 loop: CASSSLREKLFF. The CDR3 DNA reads TGTGCCAGCAGTTCCTTAAGGGAAAAACTGTTTTTT. The rearrangement links TRBV28 to TRBJ1-4, with D uncertain. Trimming left V 4 bases short and J 8 bases short, with 8 bases between. Germline V gene sequence: CDR1 MDHEN, CDR2 SYDVKM. The CDR3 extends over 12 amino acids.

This clone was detected once. The V and J genes are TRBV7-6 and TRBJ1-1, with 8 bases identical to TRBD1. The germline V gene has CDR1 SGHVS and CDR2 FNYEAQ. J lost 6 bases, V lost 5 bases, and 5 bases had no gene match. The CDR3 extends over 13 amino acids. In DNA, the CDR3 is TGTGCCAGCAGCCTAGACAGGGGTTCTGAAGCTTTCTTT. It is translated as CASSLDRGSEAFF.

This chain uses TRBV30 with TRBJ1-2, with unresolved D. Trimming took off 3 bases at V and 0 bases at J, with 11 bases between the two ends. The germline V gene encodes CDR1 GTSNPN and CDR2 SVGIG (reference sequence). This CDR3 comprises 14 residues. CDR3 in DNA: TGTGCCTGGAGCGTCCGGCTGGCTAACTATGGCTACACCTTC. Its translation is CAWSVRLANYGYTF. Variable domain in full (rest from reference TRBV30 and TRBJ1-2): SQTIHQWPATLVQPVGSPLSLECTVEGTSNPNLYWYRQAAGRGLQLLFYSVGIGQISSEVPQNLSASRPQDRQFILSSKKLLLSDSGFYLCAWSVRLANYGYTFGSGTRLTVV.

The chain is built from TRBV6-5 and TRBJ1-2; D is possibly TRBD1 (6 bases). The V end lost 6 bases, the J end lost 2 bases, and 7 bases lay between the germline ends. Germline loops: CDR1 MNHEY, CDR2 SVGAGI. The CDR3 sequence is 12 residues long. The CDR3 nucleotides are TGTGCCAGCAGAAGGGGGAACTATGGCTACACCTTC. Translated, it gives CASRRGNYGYTF.

CDR3 in DNA: TGTGCCAGCAGCTTAAATACCCTCCCACCCGGGGAGCTGTTTTTT. It translates to CASSLNTLPPGELFF. The chain recombines TRBV7-2 with TRBJ2-2; D not certain. CDR3 length: 15 amino acids. Trimming removed 2 bases at V and 6 bases at J, with 13 bases between. CDR1 SGHTA and CDR2 FQGNSA come from the germline V gene.

The CDR3 DNA reads as TGTGCCAGCAGTGACGCCGACTATGGCTACACCTTC. The encoded protein is CASSDADYGYTF. The chain joins TRBV6-1 to TRBJ1-2, with D uncertain. This CDR3 has 12 residues. Trimming shortened V by 3 bases and J by 3 bases, and 5 bases separated the two germline ends. CDR1 MNHNS and CDR2 SASEGT come from the germline V gene.

V and J are TRBV5-1 and TRBJ2-5; 8 nucleotides agree with TRBD1. V shed 5 bases and J 5 bases; nucleotides not matched to a gene: 8. There are 14 residues in the CDR3. Germline V lookup: CDR1 SGHRS, CDR2 YFSETQ. In DNA form, the CDR3 reads TGCGCCAGCAGGGACGGACAGGGTCGCGAGACCCAGTACTTC. Its translation: CASRDGQGRETQYF.

Only one count was recorded for this clone. The chain combines TRBV7-7 with TRBJ2-2; perhaps TRBD2 as D (5 bases). Trimming took off 5 bases at V and 6 bases at J, with 16 bases between the two ends. Germline V gene sequence: CDR1 SSHAT, CDR2 FNYEAQ (reference sequence). The CDR3 runs 15 residues. The CDR3 region has the DNA TGTGCCAGCAGCCCCTCGCGGGCGGGCGCCGGGGAGCTGTTTTTT. This sequence encodes CASSPSRAGAGELFF.

To note about this clone: The junction differs from germline at one of its ends, possibly a read error. V gene TRBV7-7 combines with J gene TRBJ2-5; D gene unclear. The CDR3 covers 15 residues. CDR1 is SSHAT and CDR2 is FNYEAQ in the germline V gene (reference sequence). CDR3 DNA: TGTGCTAGCAGCTTAGGGCCGGGTGGCCAAGAGACCCAGTACTTC. Translated, it gives CASSLGPGGQETQYF.

This clone occurred a few times. The chain employs TRBV4-1 and TRBJ2-7; no clear D. This CDR3 is 15 amino acids long. The V and J ends lost 3 bases and 3 bases respectively, with 15 bases between them. Germline CDR1 is MGHRA and CDR2 is YSYEKL. The CDR3 sequence is CASSHLPDSFYEQYF. Written as DNA, the CDR3 is TGCGCCAGCAGCCACTTACCAGATAGTTTCTACGAGCAGTACTTC.